This entry features one TCR beta chain sequence. The CDR3 consists of 11 residues. Germline loops: CDR1 MGHDK, CDR2 SYGVNS. V was clipped by 4 bases and J by 8 bases, with 7 bases between them. This sample was included in a study of blood T cell repertoires in COVID-19. Looking at the study overall: From the United States, Italy and Spain came samples of acute and convalescent COVID-19. From T cells, B-cell-depleted T cells, or PBMCs came the material, which was cDNA or gDNA.

Original methodology: It was from reference gene primer amplification that nucleated cell counts were estimated. Only in-frame clones appear in the TCRdb table, and some are missing; sequencing was by immunoSEQ multiplex PCR. The DNA was the basis for D and trimming; V, J and clone size are from that table. The table lists hundreds of thousands of clones, roughly 87% of them singletons, with around 7.8% in the top ten. Sequenced sample: peripheral blood. The origin of this receptor is a man aged 55-75 years who had recovered from COVID-19. This chain uses TRBV25-1 with TRBJ2-3, with a weak D call TRBD1 (5 bases). The CDR3 region has the DNA TGTGCCAGCAGTGGGGGCCGTACGCAGTATTTT. Translated: CASSGGRTQYF.